These 15 T cell receptor beta chains came from one sample sequenced in a study of T-cell reconstitution after alpha-beta-depleted transplantation in children. A TCRbeta library incorporating unique molecular identifiers was prepared. In TCRdb, the PCR reads were re-called with MiXCR into one record per CDR3 protein. The data hold approximately 400,000 distinct CDR3 sequences, with 11% observed a single time. The sample was PBMCs from the stem cell graft donor, taken from the stem cell graft. These receptors were collected from a human donor who donated a stem cell graft to a child with acute myeloid leukemia.

The V and J genes are TRBV7-2 and TRBJ2-3; D unresolved. V lost 0 bases and J lost 4, with 17 bases in between. The CDR3 sequence is 17 residues long. Germline CDR1 and CDR2: SGHTA and FQGNSA. The CDR3 DNA is TGTGCCAGCAGCTTAGCGCGTAGGTCGATGATCCCAGATACGCAGTATTTT. Protein product: CASSLARRSMIPDTQYF.

The J gene is TRBJ2-7, the V gene TRBV5-6; D ambiguous. V lost 1 base, J lost 4 bases, and 15 bases lay in between. Per germline, CDR1 SGHDT and CDR2 YYEEEE. This CDR3 region has 15 residues. CDR3 loop: CASSLFGRTHYEQYF. The CDR3 nucleotides read TGTGCCAGCAGCTTGTTTGGCCGGACCCATTACGAGCAGTACTTC.

The sample holds many counts of this clonotype. The rearrangement uses TRBV7-9 and TRBJ2-7, with no clear D. V was cut by 8 bases and J by 0 bases, with 11 bases left in between. CDR1 SEHNR and CDR2 FQNEAQ come from the germline V gene (reference sequence). The CDR3 is 13 amino acids. The CDR3 sequence: CASSDASSYEQYV. The CDR3 DNA is TGTGCCAGCTCTGACGCGAGCTCCTACGAGCAGTACGTC.

This clonotype was counted ten times or more. This chain links TRBV20-1 with TRBJ2-5, with 12 bases aligning to TRBD2. In germline, CDR1 is DFQATT, CDR2 SNEGSKA (reference sequence). Germline trimming cut 2 bases from V and 5 bases from J; bases unmatched to any gene: 3. CDR3 size: 14 residues. The CDR3: CSARLAGGRETQYF. Here the CDR3 DNA reads TGCAGTGCTAGACTAGCGGGGGGGCGGGAGACCCAGTACTTC.

In nucleotides, the CDR3 is TGTGCCAGCAGCTTGGCGCTAGCGGGAGGGGGTCGCGAGCAGTACTTC. It encodes CASSLALAGGGREQYF. The chain uses TRBV7-2 and TRBJ2-7; 12 nucleotides align to TRBD2. In germline, CDR1 is SGHTA, CDR2 FQGNSA. With V trimmed by 3 bases and J by 6 bases, 9 bases remained unmatched. This CDR3 is 16 amino acids long.

With respect to this clonotype: Germline and junction disagree at one end, which may indicate a read error. The V call is TRBV27, the J call TRBJ1-2, with D possibly TRBD1 on 6 matching bases. Germline V gives CDR1 MNHEY, CDR2 SMNVEV (reference sequence). CDR3 length equals 14 residues. The chain's CDR3 is CASTPKDRNYGCTF. The DNA for the CDR3 is TGTGCCAGCACCCCGAAAGACAGGAACTATGGCTGCACCTTC.

This chain joins TRBV15 and TRBJ1-4; D might be TRBD1 (6 bases). V was pared by 3 bases and J by 5 bases, with 13 bases between. The CDR3 contains 15 residues. CDR1 and CDR2 from the germline V gene are LNHNV and YYDKDF (reference sequence). DNA of the CDR3: TGTGCCACCAGCAGTTACGGGGGGCCGAATGAAAAACTGTTTTTT. Residues: CATSSYGGPNEKLFF.

The CDR3 DNA reads TGCAGTGCCCACACGTGGGTAGCGGGGGCCCCTGAGTACTTC. Its protein is CSAHTWVAGAPEYF. The J gene is TRBJ2-5, the V gene TRBV20-1; 9 bases line up with TRBD2. V dropped 6 bases and J dropped 12; count of bases not matched to a gene: 17. The germline V gene has CDR1 DFQATT and CDR2 SNEGSKA (reference sequence). The CDR3 is 14 amino acids.

This sequence joins TRBV12-5 and TRBJ2-3; 7 nucleotides agree with TRBD1. There are 13 residues in the CDR3. Germline CDR1 reads LGHNT; CDR2 reads FRNRAP. The V and J ends lost 9 bases and 9 bases, in that order; junction bases with no gene match: 12. CDR3 bases: TGTGCTAGCAGGGACAGAGAGGTGGGCACGCAGTATTTT. Its protein product is CASRDREVGTQYF.

This clonotype was observed a handful of times. The rearrangement uses TRBV5-1 and TRBJ2-4; TRBD2 matches at 8 bases. V was pared by 0 bases and J by 4 bases, with 6 bases of the junction left unmatched. Germline loops: CDR1 SGHRS, CDR2 YFSETQ. The CDR3 extends over 16 amino acids. CDR3 amino acids: CASSLVGAGDKNIQYF. CDR3 nucleotides: TGCGCCAGCAGCTTGGTGGGAGCGGGGGATAAAAACATTCAGTACTTC.

CDR3 sequence (DNA): TGTGCCAGCAGTACGACTAGCGGGGATTCCAATGAGCAGTTCTTC. Protein product: CASSTTSGDSNEQFF. V usage is TRBV6-4 and J usage is TRBJ2-1; 11 bases agree with TRBD2. The CDR3 runs to 15 residues. V gave up 5 bases and J gave up 6 bases; unmatched junction bases: 6. Per the germline V gene, CDR1 is MRHNA and CDR2 is SNTAGT.

The table lists this clonotype with many counts. The chain combines TRBV6-5 with TRBJ2-5; perhaps TRBD2 as D (5 bases). The length of the CDR3 is 15 residues. V was shortened by 0 bases and J by 5 bases, with 13 bases between the two germline ends. From germline, CDR1 is MNHEY and CDR2 SVGAGI. The CDR3, as DNA: TGTGCCAGCAGTTACTCGACGGGGTGGAATGAGACCCAGTACTTC. This gives the protein CASSYSTGWNETQYF.

The chain recombines TRBV15 with TRBJ2-7, with 9 bases that match TRBD1. The V and J ends lost 3 bases and 7 bases, in that order; junction bases with no gene match: 7. There are 14 residues in the CDR3. Germline lookup yields CDR1 LNHNV and CDR2 YYDKDF (reference sequence). The CDR3 DNA follows: TGTGCCACCAGCAGGGGTGGGACAGGGAATGAGCAGTACTTC. Its translation: CATSRGGTGNEQYF.

This clonotype came up a few times. The chain has TRBV3-1 and TRBJ2-1; the D is unclear. CDR1 is LGHDT and CDR2 is YNNKEL in the germline V gene (reference sequence). Trimming took 0 bases from V and 10 from J, leaving 10 bases between them. The CDR3 runs 13 residues. CDR3 sequence: CASSQDRDWEQFF. The CDR3, as DNA: TGTGCCAGCAGCCAAGATAGAGACTGGGAGCAGTTCTTC.

This chain joins TRBV12-3 or TRBV12-4 and TRBJ2-1, with 14 positions matching TRBD2. This CDR3 has 15 residues. The J segment lost 9 bases and the V segment lost 5 bases, leaving 6 bases of the junction unmatched. CDR3 sequence (DNA): TGTGCCAGCAGTCCGACTAGCGGGGGGGCCATTGAGCAGTTCTTC. This encodes CASSPTSGGAIEQFF.